One T cell receptor (beta chain) is described in this entry. Constant-segment primers served in 5'RACE that generated TCR alpha and TCR beta cDNA libraries bearing sample barcodes and UMIs. MiXCR, run by TCRdb on the 5' RACE reads, gives a single entry per CDR3 protein. The sample records fewer than 350,000 distinct CDR3 sequences, approximately 15% being singletons. The CDR3 spans 13 residues. From germline, CDR1 is MNHEY and CDR2 SVGEGT. Trimming removed 2 bases at V and 6 bases at J, with 10 bases between. This sample was taken from a study of T-cell memory formation after mild COVID-19. The chain couples TRBV6-2 or TRBV6-3 to TRBJ1-1; a weak D match, TRBD1 (5 bases). This clonotype originated in a man younger than 35 who had mild COVID-19 (a few samples of this study predate the infection). Cell type and time point are not known. Source material: PBMCs or a T cell subset sorted from them (not recorded which). The CDR3 here is CASSYAGMAEAFF. For the CDR3, the DNA is TGTGCCAGCAGTTACGCAGGGATGGCTGAAGCTTTCTTT.